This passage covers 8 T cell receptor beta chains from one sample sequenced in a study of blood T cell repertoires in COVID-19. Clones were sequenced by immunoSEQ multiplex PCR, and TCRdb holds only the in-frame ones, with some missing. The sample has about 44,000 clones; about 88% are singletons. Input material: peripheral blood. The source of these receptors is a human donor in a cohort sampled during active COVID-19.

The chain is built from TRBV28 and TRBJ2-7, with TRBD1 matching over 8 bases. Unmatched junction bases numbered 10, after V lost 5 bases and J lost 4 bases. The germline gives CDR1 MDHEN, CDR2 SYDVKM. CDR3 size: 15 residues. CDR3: CASSPRQGRGYEQYV. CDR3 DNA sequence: TGTGCCAGCAGTCCGCGACAGGGGCGTGGATACGAGCAGTACGTC.

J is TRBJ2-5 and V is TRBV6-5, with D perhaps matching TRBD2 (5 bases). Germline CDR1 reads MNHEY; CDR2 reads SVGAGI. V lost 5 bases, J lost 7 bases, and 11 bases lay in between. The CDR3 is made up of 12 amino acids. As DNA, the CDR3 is TGTGCCAGCAGTCATGAGAGCGGGACCCAGTACTTC. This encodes CASSHESGTQYF.

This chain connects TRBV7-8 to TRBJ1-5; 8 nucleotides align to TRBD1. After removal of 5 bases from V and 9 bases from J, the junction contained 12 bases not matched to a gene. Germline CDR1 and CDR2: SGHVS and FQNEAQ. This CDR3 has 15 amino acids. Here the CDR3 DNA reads TGTGCCAGCAGCCCCGGACAGGGCGGTCGTCCGCCCCAGCATTTT. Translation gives CASSPGQGGRPPQHF.

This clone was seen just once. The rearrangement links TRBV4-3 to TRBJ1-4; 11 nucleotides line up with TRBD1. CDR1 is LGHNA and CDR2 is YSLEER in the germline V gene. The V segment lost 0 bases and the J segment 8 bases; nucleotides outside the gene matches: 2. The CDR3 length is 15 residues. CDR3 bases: TGCGCCAGCAGCCAAGATAGGGACAGGGGGGAAAAACTGTTTTTT. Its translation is CASSQDRDRGEKLFF.

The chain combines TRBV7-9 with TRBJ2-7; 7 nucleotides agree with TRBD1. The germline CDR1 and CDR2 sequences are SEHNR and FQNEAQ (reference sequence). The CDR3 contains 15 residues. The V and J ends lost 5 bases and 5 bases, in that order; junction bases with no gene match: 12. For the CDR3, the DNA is TGTGCCAGCAGCCATGACGACAGGGAGAACCACGAGCAGTACTTC. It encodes CASSHDDRENHEQYF.

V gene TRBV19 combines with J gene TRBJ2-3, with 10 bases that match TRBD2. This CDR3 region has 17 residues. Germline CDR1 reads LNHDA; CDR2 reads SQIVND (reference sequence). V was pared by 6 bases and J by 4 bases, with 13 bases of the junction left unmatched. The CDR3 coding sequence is TGTGCCAGTAGCCCGGCGTGGGCTAGCGGGGGTTCAGATACGCAGTATTTT. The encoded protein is CASSPAWASGGSDTQYF.

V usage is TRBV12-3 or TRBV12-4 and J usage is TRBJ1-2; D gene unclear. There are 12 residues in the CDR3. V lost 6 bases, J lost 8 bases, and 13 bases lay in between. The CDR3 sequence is CASSGEVFGYTF. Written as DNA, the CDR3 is TGTGCCAGCAGCGGGGAGGTCTTCGGCTACACCTTC.

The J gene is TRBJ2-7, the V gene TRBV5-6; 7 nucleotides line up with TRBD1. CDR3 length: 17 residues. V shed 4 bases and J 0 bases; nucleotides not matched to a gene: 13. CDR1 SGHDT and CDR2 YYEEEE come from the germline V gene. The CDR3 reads CASSESRQGLSSYEQYV. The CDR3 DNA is TGTGCCAGCAGCGAATCTCGACAGGGATTAAGCTCCTACGAGCAGTACGTC.